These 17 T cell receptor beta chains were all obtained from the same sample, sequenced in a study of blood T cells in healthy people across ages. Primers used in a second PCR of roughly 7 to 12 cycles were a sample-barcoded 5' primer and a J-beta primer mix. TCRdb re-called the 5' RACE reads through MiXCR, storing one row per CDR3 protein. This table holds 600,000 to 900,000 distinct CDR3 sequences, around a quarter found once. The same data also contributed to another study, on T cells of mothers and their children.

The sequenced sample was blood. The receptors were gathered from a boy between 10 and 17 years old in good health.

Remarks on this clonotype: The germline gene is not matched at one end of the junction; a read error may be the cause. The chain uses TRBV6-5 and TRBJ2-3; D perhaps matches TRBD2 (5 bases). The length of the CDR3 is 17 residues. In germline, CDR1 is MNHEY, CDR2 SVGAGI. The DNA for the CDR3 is TGTGCCAGCAGTTACTCGAAGAGTCCTCCTAGCACGGATACGCAGTATTTT. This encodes CASSYSKSPPSTDTQYF.

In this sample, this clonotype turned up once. The CDR3 DNA reads TGTGCCAGCAGTTTATCGAGGGCAGGGAGGGGAAAACTGTTTTTT. Translation gives CASSLSRAGRGKLFF. The chain has TRBV27 and TRBJ1-4; D might be TRBD1 (5 bases). The CDR3 consists of 15 residues. The V end lost 0 bases, the J end lost 10 bases, and 15 bases lay between the germline ends. Germline CDR1 and CDR2: MNHEY and SMNVEV (reference sequence).

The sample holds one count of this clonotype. In DNA form, the CDR3 reads TGTGCCAGCAGCTTAGCTCAGCGGGGGGGCTTTGAGCAGTTCTTC. Translated: CASSLAQRGGFEQFF. The J gene is TRBJ2-5, the V gene TRBV7-9, with TRBD2 identical over 10 bases. With the DNA end fitting TRBJ2-1 better, the J assignment may be wrong. The CDR3 totals 15 residues. Germline CDR1 reads SEHNR; CDR2 reads FQNEAQ (reference sequence).

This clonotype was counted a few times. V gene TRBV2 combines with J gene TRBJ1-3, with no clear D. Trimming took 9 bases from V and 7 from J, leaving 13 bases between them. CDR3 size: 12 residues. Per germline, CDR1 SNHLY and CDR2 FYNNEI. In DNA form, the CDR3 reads TGTGCCAGTCGCAGTCTGCGGAACACCATATATTTT. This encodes CASRSLRNTIYF.

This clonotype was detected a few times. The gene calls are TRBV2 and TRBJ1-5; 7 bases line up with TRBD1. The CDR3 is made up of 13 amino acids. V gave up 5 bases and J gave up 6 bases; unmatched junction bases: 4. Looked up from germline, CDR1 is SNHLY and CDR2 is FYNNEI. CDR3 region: CASSSRGVQPQHF. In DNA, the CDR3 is TGTGCCAGCAGTTCCAGGGGGGTTCAGCCCCAGCATTTT.

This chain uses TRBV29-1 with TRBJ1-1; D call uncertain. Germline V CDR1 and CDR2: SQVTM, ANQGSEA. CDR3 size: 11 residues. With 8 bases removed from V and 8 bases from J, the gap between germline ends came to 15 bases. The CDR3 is CSISEATEAFF. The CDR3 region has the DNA TGCAGCATATCCGAAGCGACCGAAGCTTTCTTT.

The CDR3 DNA is TGTGCCAGCAGTATTTCATCCGGGGGAACCTACGAGCAGTACTTC. As protein: CASSISSGGTYEQYF. The chain has TRBV7-9 and TRBJ2-7; D may be TRBD2 (6 bases). V lost 6 bases to trimming and J lost 2 bases, with 17 bases between them. The CDR3 is made up of 15 amino acids. CDR1 SEHNR and CDR2 FQNEAQ come from the germline V gene (reference sequence).

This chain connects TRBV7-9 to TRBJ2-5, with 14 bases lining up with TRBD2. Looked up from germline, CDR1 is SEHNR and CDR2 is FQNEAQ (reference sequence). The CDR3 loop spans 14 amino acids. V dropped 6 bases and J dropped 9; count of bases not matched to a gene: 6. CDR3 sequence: CASSPRTSGGSQYF. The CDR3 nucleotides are TGTGCCAGCAGTCCAAGGACTAGCGGGGGGTCCCAGTACTTC.

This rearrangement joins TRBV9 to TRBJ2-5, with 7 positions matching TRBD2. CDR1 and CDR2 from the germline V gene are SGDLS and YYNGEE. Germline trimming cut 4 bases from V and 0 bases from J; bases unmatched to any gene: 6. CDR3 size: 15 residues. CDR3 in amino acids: CASSPGGVYQETQYF. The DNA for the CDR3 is TGTGCCAGCAGCCCGGGGGGAGTCTACCAAGAGACCCAGTACTTC.

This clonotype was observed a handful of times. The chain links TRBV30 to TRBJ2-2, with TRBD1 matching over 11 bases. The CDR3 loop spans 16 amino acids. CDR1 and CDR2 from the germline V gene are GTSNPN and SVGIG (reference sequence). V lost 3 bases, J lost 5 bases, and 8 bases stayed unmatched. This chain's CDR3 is CAWRRPDRGLTGELFF. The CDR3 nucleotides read TGTGCCTGGAGGCGGCCGGACAGGGGGCTGACCGGGGAGCTGTTTTTT. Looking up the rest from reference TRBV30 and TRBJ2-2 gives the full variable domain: SQTIHQWPATLVQPVGSPLSLECTVEGTSNPNLYWYRQAAGRGLQLLFYSVGIGQISSEVPQNLSASRPQDRQFILSSKKLLLSDSGFYLCAWRRPDRGLTGELFFGEGSRLTVL.

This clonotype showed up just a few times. The CDR3 DNA sequence: TGTGCCAGCAGCCCTCCCTGGGACTTCGCCTACGAGCAGTACTTC. Its translation is CASSPPWDFAYEQYF. The rearrangement joins TRBV28 to TRBJ2-7, with D perhaps TRBD2 (6 bases). The germline V and J ends were trimmed by 6 bases and 2 bases, with 17 bases remaining between them. This CDR3 contains 15 residues. Germline values: CDR1 MDHEN, CDR2 SYDVKM.

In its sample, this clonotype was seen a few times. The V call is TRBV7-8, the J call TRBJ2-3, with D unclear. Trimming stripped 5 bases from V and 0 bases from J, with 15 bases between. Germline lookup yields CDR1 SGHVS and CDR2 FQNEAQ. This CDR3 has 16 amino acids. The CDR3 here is CASSPLGPTSTDTQYF. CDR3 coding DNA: TGTGCCAGCAGCCCCTTAGGGCCCACCAGCACAGATACGCAGTATTTT. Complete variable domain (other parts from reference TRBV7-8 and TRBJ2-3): GAGVSQSPRYKVAKRGQDVALRCDPISGHVSLFWYQQALGQGPEFLTYFQNEAQLDKSGLPSDRFFAERPEGSVSTLKIQRTQQEDSAVYLCASSPLGPTSTDTQYFGPGTRLTVL.

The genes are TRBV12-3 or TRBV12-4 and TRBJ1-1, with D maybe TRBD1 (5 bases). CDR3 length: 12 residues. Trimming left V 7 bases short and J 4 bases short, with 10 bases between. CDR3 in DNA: TGTGCCAGCATGGAGGGGACCACTGAAGCTTTCTTT. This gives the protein CASMEGTTEAFF.

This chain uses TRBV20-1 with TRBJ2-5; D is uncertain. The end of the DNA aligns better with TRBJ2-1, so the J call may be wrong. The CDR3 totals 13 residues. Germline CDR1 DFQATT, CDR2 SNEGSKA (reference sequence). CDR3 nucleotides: TGCAGTGCTAGCACCGGACCCTACAATGAGCAGTTCTTC. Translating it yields CSASTGPYNEQFF.

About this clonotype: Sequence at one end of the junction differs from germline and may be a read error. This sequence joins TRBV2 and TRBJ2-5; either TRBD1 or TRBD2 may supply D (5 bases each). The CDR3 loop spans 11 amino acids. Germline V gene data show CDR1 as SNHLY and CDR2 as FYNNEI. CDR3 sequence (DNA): TGTGCCAGCAGTGTGGGGACCCTCTTGTTCTTC. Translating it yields CASSVGTLLFF.

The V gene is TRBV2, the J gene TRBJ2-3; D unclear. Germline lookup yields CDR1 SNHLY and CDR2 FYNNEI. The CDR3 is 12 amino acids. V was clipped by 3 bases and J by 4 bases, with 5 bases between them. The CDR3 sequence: CASSEWSDTQYF. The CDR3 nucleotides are TGTGCCAGCAGTGAGTGGTCAGATACGCAGTATTTT.

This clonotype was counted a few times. The CDR3 coding sequence is TGTGCCAGCAGTGAAGCGGCAGCGGGGGGGTGGGATGAGCAGTTCTTC. Amino acids: CASSEAAAGGWDEQFF. The V gene is TRBV2, the J gene TRBJ2-1; 10 nucleotides line up with TRBD2. The germline CDR1 and CDR2 sequences are SNHLY and FYNNEI. The V segment lost 0 bases and the J segment 8 bases; nucleotides outside the gene matches: 7. This CDR3 spans 16 amino acids.